This T cell receptor beta chain was found in a study of radiation and T cells in renal cell carcinoma. Study background: Nephrectomy followed 15 Gy stereotactic body radiation by 4 weeks.

With respect to this clone: Antigen: not known. Other DNA sequences within the sample encode an identical CDR3.

TCRdb's table, derived via immunoSEQ multiplex PCR, lists solely in-frame clones and lacks some. The sample has tens of thousands of clones, about 80% seen once. Study-wide points: Pretreatment tumor biopsies were lacking, so baseline clonotypes are unknown. In blood, top tumor clones expanded by 2 weeks, shrinking by 4.

The ends were cut back, 2 bases at V and 7 bases at J, with 16 bases in the middle. The CDR3 is 15 amino acids. Germline V gene data show CDR1 as SGHRS and CDR2 as YFSETQ. The time point here: blood 2 weeks post-SBRT. Treatment reported: 15 Gy SBRT to primary tumor, nephrectomy 4 weeks later. After SBRT, blood was collected at 2 and 4 weeks, plus baseline. This material consisted of blood, taken from a patient whose treatment included radiotherapy and nephrectomy. The chain combines TRBV5-1 with TRBJ1-5; D might be TRBD1 (6 bases). The clonotype was recovered from a woman aged 70-85 years with renal cell carcinoma. The CDR3 DNA is TGCGCCAGCAGCTTAGTTGGGGGGGCTGGCCAGCCCCAGCATTTT. The encoded protein is CASSLVGGAGQPQHF.